The T cell receptor beta chain under discussion was sequenced for a study of PD-1 blockade in classical Hodgkin lymphoma. Study-level results: Reports indicated that newly diagnosed patients had lower baseline TCR diversity than healthy donors did.

This clone occurred once. The target antigen is unknown. CDR3 size: 15 residues. Germline V gives CDR1 SGHTA, CDR2 FQGNSA. The V and J ends lost 3 bases and 5 bases, in that order; junction bases with no gene match: 6. Repertoires were generated with immunoSEQ multiplex PCR, while TCRdb's copy carries only in-frame clones and drops some. The repertoire holds some 93,000 clones, with approximately 78% as singletons. Specified time point: cycle 4 day 1 (C4D1), after less than seven weeks of nivolumab. There was relapse after autologous stem cell transplantation in every patient, and there was variation in brentuximab vedotin exposure.

The sequences come from peripheral blood mononuclear cells (PBMCs), collected before the fourth cycle of nivolumab. The TCR originated in a human donor with classical Hodgkin lymphoma. The rearrangement uses TRBV7-2 and TRBJ2-3, with TRBD2 identical over 9 bases. This chain's CDR3 is CASSFGGGAGDTQYF. CDR3 nucleotides: TGTGCCAGCAGCTTCGGCGGGGGGGCTGGAGATACGCAGTATTTT.